Detailed here is one TCR beta chain. Antigen unknown. The assay was immunoSEQ multiplex PCR, and TCRdb's table has in-frame clones only and misses some. The data hold 53,000 or so clones, with approximately 93% observed a single time. The sample comes from a study of T cells in localized non-small cell lung cancer. Study outcomes and limitations: Researchers found a median approximately 55 of the top 100 tumor clones in adjacent lung. The study found T cell clonality highest in uninvolved adjacent lung, above tumor. A single tumor region was sequenced, leaving heterogeneity possible.

This CDR3 is 17 amino acids long. V lost 5 bases and J lost 0, with 16 bases in between. CDR1 is SNHLY and CDR2 is FYNNEI in the germline V gene. The receptor was isolated from a man aged 35 to 69 with stage I lung adenocarcinoma. The chain uses TRBV2 and TRBJ2-2, with a possible D match to TRBD2 (6 bases). The material sequenced was peripheral blood, taken before any cancer treatment. CDR3 sequence: CASSTVSAGSNTGELFF. In DNA, the CDR3 is TGTGCCAGCAGTACCGTCAGCGCGGGATCGAACACCGGGGAGCTGTTTTTT.